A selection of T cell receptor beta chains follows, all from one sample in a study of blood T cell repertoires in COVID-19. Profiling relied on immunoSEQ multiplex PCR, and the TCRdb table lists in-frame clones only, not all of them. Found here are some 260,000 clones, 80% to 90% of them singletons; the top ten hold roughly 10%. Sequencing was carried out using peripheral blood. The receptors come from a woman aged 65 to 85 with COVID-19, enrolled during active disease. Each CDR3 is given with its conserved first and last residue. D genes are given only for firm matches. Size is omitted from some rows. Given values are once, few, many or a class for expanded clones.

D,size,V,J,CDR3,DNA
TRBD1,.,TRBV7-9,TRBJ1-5,CASSPGQGNQHF,TGTGCCAGCAGCCCCGGACAGGGGAACCAGCATTTT
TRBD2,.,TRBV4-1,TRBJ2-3,CASSQHGTSGPPPDTQYF,TGCGCCAGCAGCCAACATGGGACTAGCGGGCCCCCCCCAGATACGCAGTATTTT
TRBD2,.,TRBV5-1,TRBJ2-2,CASRPGLAEFTGELFF,TGCGCCAGCAGGCCCGGACTAGCGGAGTTCACCGGGGAGCTGTTTTTT
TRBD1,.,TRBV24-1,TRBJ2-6,CATSDRGPRSGANVLTF,TGTGCCACCAGTGATAGGGGGCCGCGGTCTGGGGCCAACGTCCTGACTTTC
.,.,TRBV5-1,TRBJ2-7,CASRESRYEQYF,TGCGCCAGCCGGGAGTCACGGTACGAGCAGTACTTC
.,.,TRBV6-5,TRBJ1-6,CASSSTGRGSPLHF,TGTGCCAGCAGTTCGACAGGTCGCGGTTCACCCCTCCACTTT
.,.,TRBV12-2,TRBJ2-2,CASRPLRRSWTAGGPNTGELFF,TGTGCAAGTCGCCCCCTGAGGAGAAGTTGGACGGCGGGAGGACCGAACACCGGGGAGCTGTTTTTT
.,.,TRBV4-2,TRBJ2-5,CASSQTPGSRGETQYF,TGTGCCAGCAGCCAAACCCCCGGGAGCCGGGGAGAGACCCAGTACTTC
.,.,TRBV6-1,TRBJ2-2,CASSDRVAATGELFF,TGTGCCAGCAGTGACCGTGTAGCGGCCACCGGGGAGCTGTTTTTT
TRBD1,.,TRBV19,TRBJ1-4,CASHAADRVNEKLFF,TGTGCCAGTCACGCAGCGGACAGGGTTAATGAAAAACTGTTTTTT
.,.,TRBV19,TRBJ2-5,CASSIGGERAGTQYF,TGTGCCAGTAGTATAGGCGGGGAACGCGCAGGGACCCAGTACTTC
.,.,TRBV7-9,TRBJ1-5,CASSPQGGNQPQHF,TGTGCCAGCAGCCCACAGGGAGGCAATCAGCCCCAGCATTTT
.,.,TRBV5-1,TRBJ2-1,CASSRGPTFEGDEQFF,TGCGCCAGCAGTCGCGGGCCCACCTTTGAGGGGGATGAGCAGTTCTTC
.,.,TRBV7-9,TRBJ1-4,CASSLVGATNEKLFF,TGTGCCAGCAGCCTAGTAGGGGCAACTAATGAAAAACTGTTTTTT
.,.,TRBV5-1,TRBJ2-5,CASSQDSQETQYF,TGCGCCAGCAGCCAGGACAGCCAAGAGACCCAGTACTTC
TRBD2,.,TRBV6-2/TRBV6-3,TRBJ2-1,CASSIEREHNEQFF,TGTGCCAGCAGTATTGAGCGGGAACACAATGAGCAGTTCTTC
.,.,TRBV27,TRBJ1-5,CASRPQDSNQPQHF,TGTGCCAGCAGACCACAAGATAGCAATCAGCCCCAGCATTTT
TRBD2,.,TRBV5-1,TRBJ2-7,CASSLGLAGQSYEQYF,TGCGCCAGCAGCTTGGGACTAGCGGGACAATCCTACGAGCAGTACTTC
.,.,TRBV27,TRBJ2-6,CASAGLPVSGANVLTF,TGTGCCAGCGCCGGGTTGCCTGTCTCTGGGGCCAACGTCCTGACTTTC
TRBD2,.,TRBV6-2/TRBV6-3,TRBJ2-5,CASSPTSGGQETQYF,TGTGCCAGCAGCCCTACTAGCGGGGGACAAGAGACCCAGTACTTC
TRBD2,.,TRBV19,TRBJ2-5,CASSIRASGPQETQYF,TGTGCCAGTAGTATAAGGGCTAGCGGGCCGCAAGAGACCCAGTACTTC
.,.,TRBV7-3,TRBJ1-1,CASSLSAASNTEAFF,TGTGCCAGCAGCTTAAGCGCCGCATCGAACACTGAAGCTTTCTTT
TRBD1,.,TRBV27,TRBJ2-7,CASSLSQTGVDEQYF,TGTGCCAGCAGTTTATCGCAAACAGGGGTGGACGAGCAGTACTTC
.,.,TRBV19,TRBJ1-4,CASSILGGNEKLFF,TGTGCCAGTAGTATCTTAGGGGGTAATGAAAAACTGTTTTTT
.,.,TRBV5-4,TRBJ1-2,CASSFTGTQYGYTF,TGTGCCAGCAGCTTCACCGGGACACAGTATGGCTACACCTTC
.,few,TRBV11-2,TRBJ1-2,CASSLGNRGYGYTF,TGTGCCAGCAGCTTAGGGAATCGGGGCTATGGCTACACCTTC
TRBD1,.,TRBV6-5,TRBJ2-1,CASRIPGTGHNEQFF,TGTGCCAGCAGAATCCCGGGGACAGGGCACAATGAGCAGTTCTTC
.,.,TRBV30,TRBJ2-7,CAWTRVSGEQYF,TGTGCCTGGACTAGGGTGTCGGGAGAGCAGTACTTC
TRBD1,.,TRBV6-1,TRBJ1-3,CASSGRGQGSSGNTIYF,TGTGCCAGCAGTGGCCGGGGACAGGGCAGCTCTGGAAACACCATATATTTT
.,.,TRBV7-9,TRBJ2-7,CASSFLGRQSSYEQYF,TGTGCCAGCAGCTTTCTAGGAAGACAGAGCTCCTACGAGCAGTACTTC
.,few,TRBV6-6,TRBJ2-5,CASSPRVGASRQETQYF,TGTGCCAGCAGTCCCCGGGTGGGAGCCTCACGCCAAGAGACCCAGTACTTC
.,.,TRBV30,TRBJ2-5,CAWSVGSEETQYF,TGTGCCTGGAGTGTTGGCTCTGAAGAGACCCAGTACTTC
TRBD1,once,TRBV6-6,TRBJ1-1,CASSKPGQGLAEAFF,TGTGCCAGCAGCAAACCGGGACAGGGACTCGCTGAAGCTTTCTTT
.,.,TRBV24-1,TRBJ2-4,CATSDRGEFRYF,TGTGCCACCAGTGACAGGGGGGAATTTCGATACTTC
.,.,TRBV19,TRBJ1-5,CASSMTVSNQPQHF,TGTGCCAGTAGTATGACAGTTAGCAATCAGCCCCAGCATTTT
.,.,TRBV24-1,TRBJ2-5,CATSDQTGNQETQYF,TGTGCCACCAGTGACCAGACTGGCAACCAAGAGACCCAGTACTTC
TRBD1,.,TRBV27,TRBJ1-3,CASSPGQSGNTIYF,TGTGCCAGCAGTCCGGGACAGTCTGGAAACACCATATATTTT
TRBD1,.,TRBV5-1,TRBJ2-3,CASSPGQGLTDTQYF,TGCGCCAGCAGCCCTGGACAGGGGCTTACAGATACGCAGTATTTT
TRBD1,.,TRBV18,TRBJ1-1,CASSPGGGGVNTEAFF,TGTGCCAGCTCACCCGGCGGAGGGGGCGTGAACACTGAAGCTTTCTTT
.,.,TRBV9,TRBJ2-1,CASSVGLVASDEQFF,TGTGCCAGCAGCGTAGGATTAGTGGCAAGCGATGAGCAGTTCTTC
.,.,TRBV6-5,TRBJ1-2,CASSKPLIGDYGYTF,TGTGCCAGCAGCAAACCCTTAATTGGAGACTATGGCTACACCTTC
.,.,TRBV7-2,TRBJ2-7,CASSPHSYEQYF,TGTGCCAGCAGCCCCCACTCCTACGAGCAGTACTTC
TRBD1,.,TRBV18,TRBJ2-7,CASSIGTAYEQYF,TGTGCCAGCTCAATTGGGACAGCCTACGAGCAGTACTTC
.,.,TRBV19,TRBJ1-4,CASSILDSATNEKLFF,TGTGCCAGTAGTATATTAGATTCTGCAACTAATGAAAAACTGTTTTTT
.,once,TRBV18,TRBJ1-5,CASSSREKEQPQHF,TGTGCCAGCTCATCACGGGAGAAAGAGCAGCCCCAGCATTTT
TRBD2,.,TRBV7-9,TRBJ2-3,CASSYSSGVTDTQYF,TGTGCCAGCAGCTACTCTAGCGGGGTAACAGATACGCAGTATTTT
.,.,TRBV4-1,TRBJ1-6,CASSQEGPPIPYNSPLHF,TGCGCCAGCAGCCAAGAGGGCCCCCCGATCCCGTATAATTCACCCCTCCACTTT
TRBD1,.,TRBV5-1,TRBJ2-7,CASSLEQGSYEQYF,TGCGCCAGCAGCTTGGAACAGGGGTCGTACGAGCAGTACTTC
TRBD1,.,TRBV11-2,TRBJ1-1,CASSTGQEDTEAFF,TGTGCCAGCAGCACGGGACAGGAGGACACTGAAGCTTTCTTT
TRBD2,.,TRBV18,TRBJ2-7,CASSPLAGAYEQYF,TGTGCCAGCTCACCACTAGCGGGAGCCTACGAGCAGTACTTC
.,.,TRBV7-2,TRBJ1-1,CASSSSTGTEAFF,TGTGCCAGCAGCTCTTCGACAGGCACAGAAGCTTTCTTT
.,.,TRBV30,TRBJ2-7,CAWSVVIGRAVYEQYF,TGTGCCTGGAGTGTAGTGATCGGGAGAGCCGTTTACGAGCAGTACTTC
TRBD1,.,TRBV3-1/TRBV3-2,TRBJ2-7,CASSQEIMGTENFYEQYF,TGTGCCAGCAGCCAAGAGATCATGGGGACAGAGAATTTCTACGAGCAGTACTTC
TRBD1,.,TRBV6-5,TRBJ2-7,CASKNRDRGYEQYF,TGTGCCAGCAAGAACCGGGACAGGGGCTACGAGCAGTACTTC
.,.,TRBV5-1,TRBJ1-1,CASSFNGVNTEAFF,TGCGCCAGCAGCTTTAACGGGGTGAACACTGAAGCTTTCTTT
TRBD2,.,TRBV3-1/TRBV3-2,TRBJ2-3,CASRLAGGEAADTQYF,TGTGCCAGCAGACTAGCGGGAGGTGAGGCAGCAGATACGCAGTATTTT
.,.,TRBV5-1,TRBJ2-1,CASSFQGSYNEQFF,TGCGCCAGCAGCTTCCAGGGGTCCTACAATGAGCAGTTCTTC
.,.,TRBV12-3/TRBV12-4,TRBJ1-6,CASSLIRASPLHF,TGTGCCAGCAGTTTAATCAGGGCTTCACCCCTCCACTTT
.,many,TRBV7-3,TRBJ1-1,CASSLTGPNTEAFF,TGTGCCAGCAGTCTAACAGGGCCGAACACTGAAGCTTTCTTT
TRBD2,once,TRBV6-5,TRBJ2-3,CASKLAGVADTQYF,TGTGCCAGCAAACTAGCGGGAGTAGCAGATACGCAGTATTTT